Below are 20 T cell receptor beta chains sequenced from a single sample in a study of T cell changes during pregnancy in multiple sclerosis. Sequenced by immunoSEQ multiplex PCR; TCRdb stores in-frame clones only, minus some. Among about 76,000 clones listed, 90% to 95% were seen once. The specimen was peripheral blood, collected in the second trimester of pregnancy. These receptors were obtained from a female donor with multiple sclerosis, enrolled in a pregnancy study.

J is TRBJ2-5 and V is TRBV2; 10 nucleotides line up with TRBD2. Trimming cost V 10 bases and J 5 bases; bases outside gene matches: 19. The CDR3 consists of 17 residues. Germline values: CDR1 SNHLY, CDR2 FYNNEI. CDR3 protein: CAKRGFQRGGLGETQYF. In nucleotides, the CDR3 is TGTGCCAAAAGAGGGTTCCAGCGGGGGGGCCTAGGGGAGACCCAGTACTTC.

CDR3: CASSPANRATEAFF. Written as DNA, the CDR3 is TGCGCCAGCAGCCCGGCTAACAGGGCCACTGAAGCTTTCTTT. The J gene is TRBJ1-1, the V gene TRBV5-1; possibly TRBD1 for D (6 bases). This CDR3 is built from 14 residues. Trimming shortened V by 4 bases and J by 4 bases, and 14 bases separated the two germline ends. Germline V gene sequence: CDR1 SGHRS, CDR2 YFSETQ. Full variable domain (remainder filled in from reference TRBV5-1 and TRBJ1-1): KAGVTQTPRYLIKTRGQQVTLSCSPISGHRSVSWYQQTPGQGLQFLFEYFSETQRNKGNFPGRFSGRQFSNSRSEMNVSTLELGDSALYLCASSPANRATEAFFGQGTRLTVV.

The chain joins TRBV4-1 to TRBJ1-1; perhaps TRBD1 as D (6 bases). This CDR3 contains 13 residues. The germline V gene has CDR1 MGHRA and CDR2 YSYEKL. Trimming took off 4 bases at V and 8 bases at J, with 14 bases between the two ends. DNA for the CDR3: TGCGCCAGCAGCCCCGACAGGAGCCCCGAAGCTTTCTTT. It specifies CASSPDRSPEAFF.

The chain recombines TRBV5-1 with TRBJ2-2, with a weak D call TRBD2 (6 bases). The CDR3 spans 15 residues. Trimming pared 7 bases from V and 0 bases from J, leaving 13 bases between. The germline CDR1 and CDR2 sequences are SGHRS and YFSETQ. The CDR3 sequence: CASGGPGSNTGELFF. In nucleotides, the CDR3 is TGCGCCAGCGGAGGGCCGGGGTCGAACACCGGGGAGCTGTTTTTT. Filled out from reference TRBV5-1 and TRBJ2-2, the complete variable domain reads KAGVTQTPRYLIKTRGQQVTLSCSPISGHRSVSWYQQTPGQGLQFLFEYFSETQRNKGNFPGRFSGRQFSNSRSEMNVSTLELGDSALYLCASGGPGSNTGELFFGEGSRLTVL.

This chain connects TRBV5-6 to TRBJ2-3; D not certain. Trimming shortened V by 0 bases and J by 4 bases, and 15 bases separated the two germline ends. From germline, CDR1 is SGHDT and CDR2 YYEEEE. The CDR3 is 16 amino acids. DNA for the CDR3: TGTGCCAGCAGCTTGGGGGCAGATACACAAGCAGATACGCAGTATTTT. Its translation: CASSLGADTQADTQYF.

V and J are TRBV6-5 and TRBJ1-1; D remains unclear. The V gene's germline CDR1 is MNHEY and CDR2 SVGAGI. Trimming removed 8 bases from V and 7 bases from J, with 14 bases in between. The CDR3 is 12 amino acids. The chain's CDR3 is CASGYLTGEAFF. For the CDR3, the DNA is TGTGCCAGCGGATACCTCACGGGTGAAGCTTTCTTT.

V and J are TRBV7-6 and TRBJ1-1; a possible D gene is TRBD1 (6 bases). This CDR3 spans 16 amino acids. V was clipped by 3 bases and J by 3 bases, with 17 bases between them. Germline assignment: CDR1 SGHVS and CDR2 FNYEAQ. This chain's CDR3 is CASSFPQQGPDTEAFF. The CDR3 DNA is TGTGCCAGCAGCTTTCCCCAACAGGGTCCGGACACTGAAGCTTTCTTT.

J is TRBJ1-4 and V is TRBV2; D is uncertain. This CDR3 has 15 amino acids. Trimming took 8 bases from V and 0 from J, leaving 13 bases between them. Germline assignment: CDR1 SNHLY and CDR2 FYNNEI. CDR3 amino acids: CASGLRVATNEKLFF. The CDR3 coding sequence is TGTGCCAGCGGTTTGAGAGTAGCAACTAATGAAAAACTGTTTTTT.

The CDR3 bases are TGTGCCAGCAGCTTTGGGGGACTGACTGAAGCTTTCTTT. It is translated as CASSFGGLTEAFF. The chain carries TRBV11-1 and TRBJ1-1; TRBD1 is a possible D gene (5 bases). Trimming took off 3 bases at V and 5 bases at J, with 10 bases between the two ends. Germline-derived CDR1 and CDR2 are SGHAT and FQDESV (reference sequence). The CDR3 spans 13 residues. Full variable domain (rest looked up from reference TRBV11-1 and TRBJ1-1): EAEVAQSPRYKITEKSQAVAFWCDPISGHATLYWYRQILGQGPELLVQFQDESVVDDSQLPKDRFSAERLKGVDSTLKIQPAELGDSAMYLCASSFGGLTEAFFGQGTRLTVV.

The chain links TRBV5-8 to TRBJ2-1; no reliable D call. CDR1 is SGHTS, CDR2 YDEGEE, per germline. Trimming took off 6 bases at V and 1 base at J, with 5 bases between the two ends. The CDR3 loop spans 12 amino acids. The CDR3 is CASKYSYNEQFF. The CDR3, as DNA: TGTGCCAGCAAATATTCCTACAATGAGCAGTTCTTC.

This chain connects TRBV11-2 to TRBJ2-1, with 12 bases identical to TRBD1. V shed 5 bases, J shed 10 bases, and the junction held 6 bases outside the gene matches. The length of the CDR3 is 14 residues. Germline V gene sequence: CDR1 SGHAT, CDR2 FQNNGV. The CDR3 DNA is TGTGCCAGCAGCGACGGGACAGGGGGCGAAGAGCAGTTCTTC. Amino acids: CASSDGTGGEEQFF. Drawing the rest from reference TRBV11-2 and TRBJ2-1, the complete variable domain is EAGVAQSPRYKIIEKRQSVAFWCNPISGHATLYWYQQILGQGPKLLIQFQNNGVVDDSQLPKDRFSAERLKGVDSTLKIQPAKLEDSAVYLCASSDGTGGEEQFFGPGTRLTVL.

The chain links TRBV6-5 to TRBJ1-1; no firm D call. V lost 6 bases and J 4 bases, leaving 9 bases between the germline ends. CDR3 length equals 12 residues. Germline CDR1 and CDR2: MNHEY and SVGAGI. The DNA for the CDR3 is TGTGCCAGCAGCCAGGCCCCCACTGAAGCTTTCTTT. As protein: CASSQAPTEAFF.

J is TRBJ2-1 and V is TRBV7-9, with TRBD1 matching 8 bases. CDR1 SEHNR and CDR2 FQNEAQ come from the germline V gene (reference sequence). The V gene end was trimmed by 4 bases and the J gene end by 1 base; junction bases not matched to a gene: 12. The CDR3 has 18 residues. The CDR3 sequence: CASSSTTGQGGSYNEQFF. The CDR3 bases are TGTGCCAGCAGCTCAACTACTGGACAGGGCGGGTCCTACAATGAGCAGTTCTTC.

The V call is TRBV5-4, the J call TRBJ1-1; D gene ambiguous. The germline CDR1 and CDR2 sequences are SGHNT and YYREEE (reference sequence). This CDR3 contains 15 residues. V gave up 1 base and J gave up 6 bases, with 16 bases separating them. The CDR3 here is CASSLRGGRVPEAFF. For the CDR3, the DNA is TGTGCCAGCAGCTTGAGAGGTGGGAGGGTTCCTGAAGCTTTCTTT.

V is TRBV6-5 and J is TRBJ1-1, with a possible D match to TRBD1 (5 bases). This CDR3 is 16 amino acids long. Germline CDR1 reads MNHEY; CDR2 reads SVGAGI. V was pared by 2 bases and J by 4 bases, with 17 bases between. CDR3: CASSYTTRGSGTEAFF. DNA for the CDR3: TGTGCCAGCAGTTACACGACCCGGGGGTCGGGCACTGAAGCTTTCTTT.

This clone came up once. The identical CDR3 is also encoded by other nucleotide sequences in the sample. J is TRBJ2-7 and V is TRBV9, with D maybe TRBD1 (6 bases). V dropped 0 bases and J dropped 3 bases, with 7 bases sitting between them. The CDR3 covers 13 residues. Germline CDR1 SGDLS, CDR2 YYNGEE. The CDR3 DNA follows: TGTGCCAGCAGCGTAGAGGACAGCTACGAGCAGTACTTC. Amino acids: CASSVEDSYEQYF. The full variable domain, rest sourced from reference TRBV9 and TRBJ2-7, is DSGVTQTPKHLITATGQRVTLRCSPRSGDLSVYWYQQSLDQGLQFLIQYYNGEERAKGNILERFSAQQFPDLHSELNLSSLELGDSALYFCASSVEDSYEQYFGPGTRLTVT.

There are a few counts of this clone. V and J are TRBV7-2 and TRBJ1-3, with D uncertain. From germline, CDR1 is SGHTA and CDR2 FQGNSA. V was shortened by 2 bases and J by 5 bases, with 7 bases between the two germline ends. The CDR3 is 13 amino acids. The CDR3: CASSLPFRNTIYF. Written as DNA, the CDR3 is TGTGCCAGCAGCTTACCATTTCGAAACACCATATATTTT.

CDR3 amino acids: CAIRGQALSYEQYF. The DNA for the CDR3 is TGTGCCATCAGGGGACAGGCCCTATCCTACGAGCAGTACTTC. The chain has TRBV10-3 and TRBJ2-7, with 8 bases identical to TRBD1. This CDR3 has 14 amino acids. Unmatched junction bases numbered 5, after V lost 6 bases and J lost 1 base. Germline V CDR1 and CDR2: ENHRY, SYGVKD.

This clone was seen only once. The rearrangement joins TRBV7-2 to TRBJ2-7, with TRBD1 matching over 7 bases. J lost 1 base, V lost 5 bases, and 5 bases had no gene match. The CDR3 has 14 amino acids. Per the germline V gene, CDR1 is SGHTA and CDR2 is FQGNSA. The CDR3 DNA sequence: TGTGCCAGCAGCCCCGGGACAGATTCCTACGAGCAGTACTTC. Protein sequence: CASSPGTDSYEQYF.

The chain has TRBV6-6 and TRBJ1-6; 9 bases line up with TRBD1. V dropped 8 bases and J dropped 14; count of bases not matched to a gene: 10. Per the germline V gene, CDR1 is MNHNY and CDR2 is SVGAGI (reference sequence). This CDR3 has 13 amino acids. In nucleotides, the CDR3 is TGTGCCAGCCGGGAGGGACAGGGAGGCTCCCTCCACTTT. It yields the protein CASREGQGGSLHF.